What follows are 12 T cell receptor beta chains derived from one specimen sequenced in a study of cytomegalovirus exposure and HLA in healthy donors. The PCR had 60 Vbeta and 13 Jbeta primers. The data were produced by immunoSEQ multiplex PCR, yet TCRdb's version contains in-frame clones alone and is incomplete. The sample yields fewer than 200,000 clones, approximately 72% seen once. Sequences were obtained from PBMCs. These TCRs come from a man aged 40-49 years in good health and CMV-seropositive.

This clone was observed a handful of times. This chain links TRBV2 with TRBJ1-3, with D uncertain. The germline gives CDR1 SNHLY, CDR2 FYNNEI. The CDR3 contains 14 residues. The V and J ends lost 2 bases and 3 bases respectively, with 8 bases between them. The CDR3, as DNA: TGTGCCAGCAGTGAATTGCCAGTTGGAAACACCATATATTTT. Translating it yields CASSELPVGNTIYF.

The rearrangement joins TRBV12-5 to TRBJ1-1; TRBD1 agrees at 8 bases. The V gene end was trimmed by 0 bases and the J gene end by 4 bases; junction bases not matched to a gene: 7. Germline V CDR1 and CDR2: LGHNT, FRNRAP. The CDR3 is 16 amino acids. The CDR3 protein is CASGLVLSGGLTEAFF. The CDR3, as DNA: TGTGCTAGTGGTTTGGTACTTTCAGGGGGCCTCACTGAAGCTTTCTTT.

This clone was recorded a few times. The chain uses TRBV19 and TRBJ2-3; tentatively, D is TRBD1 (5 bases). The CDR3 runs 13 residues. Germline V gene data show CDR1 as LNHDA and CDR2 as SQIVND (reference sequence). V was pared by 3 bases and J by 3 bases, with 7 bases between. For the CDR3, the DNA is TGTGCCAGTAGTATCCCAGGGACAGATACGCAGTATTTT. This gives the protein CASSIPGTDTQYF.

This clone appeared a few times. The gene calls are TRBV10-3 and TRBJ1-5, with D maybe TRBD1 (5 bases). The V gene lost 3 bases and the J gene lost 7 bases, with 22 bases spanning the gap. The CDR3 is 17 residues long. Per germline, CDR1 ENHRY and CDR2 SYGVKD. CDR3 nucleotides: TGTGCCATCAGTGAAGAAATGGCAGGGATAGTGGGACAGCCCCAGCATTTT. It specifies CAISEEMAGIVGQPQHF.

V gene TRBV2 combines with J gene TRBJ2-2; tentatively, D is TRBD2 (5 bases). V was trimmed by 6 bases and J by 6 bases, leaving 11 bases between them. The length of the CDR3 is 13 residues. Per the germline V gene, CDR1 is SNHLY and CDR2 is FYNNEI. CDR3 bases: TGTGCCAGCAGGACGGACGGGGCCGGGGAGCTGTTTTTT. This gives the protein CASRTDGAGELFF.

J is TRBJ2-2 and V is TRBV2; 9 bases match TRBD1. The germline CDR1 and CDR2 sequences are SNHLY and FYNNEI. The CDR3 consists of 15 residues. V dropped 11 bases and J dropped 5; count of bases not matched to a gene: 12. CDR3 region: CAGGTGQGGTGELFF. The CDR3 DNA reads TGTGCCGGAGGTACGGGACAGGGAGGAACCGGGGAGCTGTTTTTT.

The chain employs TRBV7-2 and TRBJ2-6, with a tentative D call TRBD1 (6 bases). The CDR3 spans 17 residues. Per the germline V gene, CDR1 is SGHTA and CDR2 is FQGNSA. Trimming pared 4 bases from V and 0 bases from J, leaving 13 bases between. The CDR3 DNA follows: TGTGCCAGCAGCTCTGGGGGACACTTCTCTGGGGCCAACGTCCTGACTTTC. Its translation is CASSSGGHFSGANVLTF.

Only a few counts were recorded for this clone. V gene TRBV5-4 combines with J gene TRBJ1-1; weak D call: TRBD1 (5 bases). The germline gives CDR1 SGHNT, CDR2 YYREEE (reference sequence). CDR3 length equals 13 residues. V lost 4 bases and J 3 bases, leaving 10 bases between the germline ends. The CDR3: CASSGPGDTEAFF. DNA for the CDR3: TGTGCCAGCAGCGGACCGGGGGACACTGAAGCTTTCTTT. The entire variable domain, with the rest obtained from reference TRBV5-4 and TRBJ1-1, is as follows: ETGVTQSPTHLIKTRGQQVTLRCSSQSGHNTVSWYQQALGQGPQFIFQYYREEENGRGNFPPRFSGLQFPNYSSELNVNALELDDSALYLCASSGPGDTEAFFGQGTRLTVV.

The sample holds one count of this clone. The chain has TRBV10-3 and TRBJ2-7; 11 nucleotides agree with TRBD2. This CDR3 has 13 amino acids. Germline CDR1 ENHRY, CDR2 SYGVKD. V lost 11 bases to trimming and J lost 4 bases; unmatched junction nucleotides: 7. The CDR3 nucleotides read TGTGCCTCCCGACTAGCGGGGCCGTACGAGCAGTACTTC. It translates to CASRLAGPYEQYF.

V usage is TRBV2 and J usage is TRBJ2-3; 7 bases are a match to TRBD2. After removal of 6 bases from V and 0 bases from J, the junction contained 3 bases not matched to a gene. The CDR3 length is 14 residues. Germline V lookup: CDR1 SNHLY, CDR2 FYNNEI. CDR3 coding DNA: TGTGCCAGCAGGGCGCGGGGGAGCACAGATACGCAGTATTTT. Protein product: CASRARGSTDTQYF.

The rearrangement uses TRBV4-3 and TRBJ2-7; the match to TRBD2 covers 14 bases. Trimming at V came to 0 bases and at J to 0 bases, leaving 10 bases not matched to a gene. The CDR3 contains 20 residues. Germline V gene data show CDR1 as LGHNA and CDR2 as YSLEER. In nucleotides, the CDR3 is TGCGCCAGCAGCCAAGATTGGGGACTAGCGGGGGCCCGCCTCTCCTACGAGCAGTACTTC. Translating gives CASSQDWGLAGARLSYEQYF.

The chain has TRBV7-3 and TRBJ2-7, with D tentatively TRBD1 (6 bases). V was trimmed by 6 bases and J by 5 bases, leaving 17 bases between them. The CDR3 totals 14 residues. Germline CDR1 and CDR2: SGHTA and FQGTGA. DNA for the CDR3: TGTGCCAGCAGTCCAACAGGGTTAACCCACGAGCAGTACTTC. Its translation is CASSPTGLTHEQYF.